The clone carrying this T cell receptor beta chain occurred a few times. PCR amplification relied on 60 Vbeta primers (plus 13 Jbeta primers). Produced via immunoSEQ multiplex PCR; TCRdb's table is partial and in-frame only. Of under 200,000 clones listed, around 79% are singletons. These data come from a study of cytomegalovirus exposure and HLA in healthy donors. V gave up 6 bases and J gave up 8 bases, with 16 bases separating them. Germline loops: CDR1 LNHDA, CDR2 SQIVND (reference sequence). This CDR3 spans 13 amino acids. Sequencing was carried out using PBMCs. The sequence came from a man aged 50 to 59 in good health and CMV-seropositive. This chain connects TRBV19 to TRBJ1-2; D may be TRBD1 (5 bases). CDR3: CASRTDRRGGYTF. In nucleotides, the CDR3 is TGTGCCAGTAGGACAGACAGAAGGGGAGGCTACACCTTC.